These T cell receptor beta chains were read from a single sample in a study of T cells in Graves' hyperthyroidism and ophthalmopathy. Each CDR3 protein gets one entry after TCRdb re-called the multiplex PCR reads with MiXCR. The sample lists 600,000 or so distinct CDR3 sequences; 35% to 55% were seen once. The sequenced material came from peripheral blood or thyroid tissue (not recorded which). The receptors originated from a woman under 30 with Graves' hyperthyroidism. Each CDR3 is given with its conserved first and last residue. Fields, in order: CDR3 protein, CDR3 DNA, J gene, D gene, clone size, V gene. D genes are given only for firm matches. Size is stated for part of the rows, as once, few or many counts, or as a class when the clone is expanded.

CDR3 protein: CASSLGVGQGTETQYF; CDR3 DNA: TGTGCCAGCAGTTTGGGGGTGGGACAGGGTACCGAGACCCAGTACTTC; J gene: TRBJ2-5; D gene: TRBD1; clone size: NA; V gene: TRBV2
CDR3 protein: CATSRVGERRGNEQYF; CDR3 DNA: TGTGCCACCAGCAGAGTAGGGGAGCGTAGAGGGAACGAGCAGTACTTC; J gene: TRBJ2-7; D gene: NA; clone size: many; V gene: TRBV15
CDR3 protein: CASSFERGVEQYF; CDR3 DNA: TGTGCCAGCAGCTTCGAGAGGGGAGTTGAGCAGTACTTC; J gene: TRBJ2-7; D gene: NA; clone size: NA; V gene: TRBV7-8
CDR3 protein: CARTGTGNHEQYF; CDR3 DNA: TGTGCCCGCACCGGGACAGGGAACCACGAGCAGTACTTC; J gene: TRBJ2-7; D gene: TRBD1; clone size: NA; V gene: TRBV2
CDR3 protein: CSDRGETQYF; CDR3 DNA: TGCAGCGACAGGGGAGAGACCCAGTACTTC; J gene: TRBJ2-5; D gene: TRBD1; clone size: NA; V gene: TRBV29-1
CDR3 protein: CASGRGGAEQYF; CDR3 DNA: TGTGCCAGCGGTAGGGGGGGCGCCGAGCAGTACTTC; J gene: TRBJ2-7; D gene: NA; clone size: NA; V gene: TRBV2
CDR3 protein: CASSENQGYGYTF; CDR3 DNA: TGTGCCAGCAGTGAAAATCAGGGATATGGCTACACCTTC; J gene: TRBJ1-2; D gene: NA; clone size: few; V gene: TRBV2
CDR3 protein: CASSLDVQETQYF; CDR3 DNA: TGTGCCAGCAGTTTGGACGTACAAGAGACCCAGTACTTC; J gene: TRBJ2-5; D gene: NA; clone size: many; V gene: TRBV6-6
CDR3 protein: CATSEPRRDYNTGELFF; CDR3 DNA: TGTGCCACCAGTGAGCCCCGACGGGACTACAACACCGGGGAGCTGTTTTTT; J gene: TRBJ2-2; D gene: TRBD2; clone size: few; V gene: TRBV24-1
CDR3 protein: CSVVLQGAYEQYF; CDR3 DNA: TGCAGCGTTGTGTTGCAGGGGGCCTACGAGCAGTACTTC; J gene: TRBJ2-7; D gene: TRBD1; clone size: NA; V gene: TRBV29-1
CDR3 protein: CSPQAGITDTQYF; CDR3 DNA: TGCAGTCCCCAAGCGGGGATCACAGATACGCAGTATTTT; J gene: TRBJ2-3; D gene: TRBD2; clone size: NA; V gene: TRBV20-1
CDR3 protein: CASTGVLGGYTF; CDR3 DNA: TGTGCCAGCACAGGGGTGCTCGGTGGCTACACCTTC; J gene: TRBJ1-2; D gene: NA; clone size: NA; V gene: TRBV25-1
CDR3 protein: CASSYGSLLYEQYF; CDR3 DNA: TGTGCCAGCAGTTATGGGTCGCTCCTCTACGAGCAGTACTTC; J gene: TRBJ2-7; D gene: NA; clone size: NA; V gene: TRBV2
CDR3 protein: CAWTQGTNEKLFF; CDR3 DNA: TGTGCCTGGACTCAGGGGACTAATGAAAAACTGTTTTTT; J gene: TRBJ1-4; D gene: NA; clone size: NA; V gene: TRBV19
CDR3 protein: CASSSGPQDQETQYF; CDR3 DNA: TGTGCCAGCAGCTCAGGCCCACAGGACCAAGAGACCCAGTACTTC; J gene: TRBJ2-5; D gene: NA; clone size: NA; V gene: TRBV2
CDR3 protein: CASSETANTGELFF; CDR3 DNA: TGCGCCAGCAGCGAGACAGCGAACACCGGGGAGCTGTTTTTT; J gene: TRBJ2-2; D gene: NA; clone size: few; V gene: TRBV5-1
CDR3 protein: CAISERTGNSPLHF; CDR3 DNA: TGTGCCATCAGTGAGCGGACAGGGAATTCACCCCTCCACTTT; J gene: TRBJ1-6; D gene: TRBD1; clone size: NA; V gene: TRBV10-3
CDR3 protein: CASSLDRSARYEQYF; CDR3 DNA: TGTGCCAGCAGCTTAGATCGGTCAGCTAGGTACGAGCAGTACTTC; J gene: TRBJ2-7; D gene: NA; clone size: NA; V gene: TRBV7-8
CDR3 protein: CASSIFLAGGQETQYF; CDR3 DNA: TGTGCCAGTAGTATTTTCCTAGCGGGAGGGCAAGAGACCCAGTACTTC; J gene: TRBJ2-5; D gene: TRBD2; clone size: NA; V gene: TRBV19
CDR3 protein: CASSYDKGGETQYF; CDR3 DNA: TGTGCCAGCAGTTACGATAAGGGGGGGGAGACCCAGTACTTC; J gene: TRBJ2-5; D gene: NA; clone size: NA; V gene: TRBV7-2
CDR3 protein: CATSDTGHNSGNTIYF; CDR3 DNA: TGTGCCACCAGTGATACAGGACACAACTCTGGAAACACCATATATTTT; J gene: TRBJ1-3; D gene: NA; clone size: NA; V gene: TRBV24-1
CDR3 protein: CSAATGPGNTIYF; CDR3 DNA: TGCAGTGCTGCGACAGGCCCTGGAAACACCATATATTTT; J gene: TRBJ1-3; D gene: NA; clone size: NA; V gene: TRBV20-1